A single sample gave rise to the 17 T cell receptor beta chains below, sequenced in a study of cytomegalovirus exposure and HLA in healthy donors. The PCR was carried out with 60 Vbeta primers and 13 Jbeta primers. Assay used: immunoSEQ multiplex PCR; TCRdb lists only in-frame clones, some missing. The table records hundreds of thousands of clones, roughly 79% of them present only once. What was sequenced was PBMCs. These TCRs come from a male donor in good health and CMV-seronegative.

The chain couples TRBV19 to TRBJ2-7, with TRBD1 matching 8 bases. J gave up 4 bases and V 4 bases, and 9 bases lay outside the gene matches. The germline gives CDR1 LNHDA, CDR2 SQIVND (reference sequence). The CDR3 covers 15 residues. CDR3 sequence (DNA): TGTGCCAGTAGTAAGGAGGACAGGGACTGGTACGAGCAGTACTTC. As protein: CASSKEDRDWYEQYF.

V usage is TRBV9 and J usage is TRBJ2-1, with D tentatively TRBD1 (6 bases). The ends were cut back, 2 bases at V and 6 bases at J, with 12 bases in the middle. This CDR3 region has 14 residues. Germline CDR1 and CDR2: SGDLS and YYNGEE. CDR3 in DNA: TGTGCCAGCAGCGTTCAGGGGACGGGCAATGAGCAGTTCTTC. Its protein is CASSVQGTGNEQFF.

The chain couples TRBV7-9 to TRBJ1-2; possible D gene TRBD1, 5 bases. This CDR3 comprises 19 residues. Trimming pared 1 base from V and 5 bases from J, leaving 26 bases between. Germline lookup yields CDR1 SEHNR and CDR2 FQNEAQ (reference sequence). The CDR3 loop is CASSLGGDAELTSFYGYTF. The CDR3 DNA sequence: TGTGCCAGCAGCTTAGGGGGGGACGCAGAGCTGACCTCCTTTTATGGCTACACCTTC.

This sequence joins TRBV29-1 and TRBJ2-7; TRBD1 agrees at 9 bases. Per the germline V gene, CDR1 is SQVTM and CDR2 is ANQGSEA. The V gene end was trimmed by 4 bases and the J gene end by 4 bases; junction bases not matched to a gene: 11. The CDR3 runs to 15 residues. The CDR3 loop is CSVVSQATGGYEQYF. As DNA, the CDR3 is TGCAGCGTTGTTTCACAGGCGACAGGGGGATACGAGCAGTACTTC.

The rearrangement joins TRBV9 to TRBJ1-1; 7 bases align to TRBD1. CDR1 is SGDLS and CDR2 is YYNGEE in the germline V gene. Trimming took 4 bases from V and 5 from J; bases not matched to a gene: 8. CDR3 length equals 14 residues. This CDR3 reads CASSPQGTETEAFF. The CDR3 DNA follows: TGTGCCAGCAGCCCACAAGGGACAGAGACTGAAGCTTTCTTT. Variable domain in full (rest from reference TRBV9 and TRBJ1-1): DSGVTQTPKHLITATGQRVTLRCSPRSGDLSVYWYQQSLDQGLQFLIQYYNGEERAKGNILERFSAQQFPDLHSELNLSSLELGDSALYFCASSPQGTETEAFFGQGTRLTVV.

The chain employs TRBV9 and TRBJ2-1; TRBD2 agrees at 7 bases. V shed 3 bases and J 10 bases; nucleotides not matched to a gene: 19. CDR1 and CDR2 (germline): SGDLS, YYNGEE. The CDR3 runs to 17 residues. In nucleotides, the CDR3 is TGTGCCAGCAGCGCAAACCTCGGGACTACCATCCTGAACGAGCAGTTCTTC. It codes for CASSANLGTTILNEQFF.

The CDR3 nucleotides read TGTGCCAGTAACGACAATACAGGGGTTCCCTACGAGCAGTACTTC. Protein sequence: CASNDNTGVPYEQYF. V and J are TRBV19 and TRBJ2-7, with 7 bases matching TRBD1. CDR1 is LNHDA, CDR2 SQIVND, per germline (reference sequence). The CDR3 extends over 15 amino acids. The J segment lost 2 bases and the V segment lost 7 bases, leaving 11 bases of the junction unmatched.

The genes are TRBV7-2 and TRBJ2-1; D call uncertain. The CDR3 length is 13 residues. Trimming left V 5 bases short and J 5 bases short, with 10 bases between. Germline assignment: CDR1 SGHTA and CDR2 FQGNSA. This CDR3 reads CASSQKPNNEQFF. CDR3 in DNA: TGTGCCAGCAGCCAAAAGCCGAACAATGAGCAGTTCTTC.

This clone was seen more than once but under ten times. The V and J genes are TRBV7-3 and TRBJ1-1; tentative D call: TRBD1 (6 bases). Germline CDR1 and CDR2: SGHTA and FQGTGA. This CDR3 contains 18 residues. V was cut by 2 bases and J by 1 base, with 20 bases left in between. CDR3 sequence: CASSLVGGLGLANTEAFF. The CDR3 DNA reads TGTGCCAGCAGCTTAGTAGGGGGATTGGGCCTTGCGAACACTGAAGCTTTCTTT.

The V gene is TRBV2, the J gene TRBJ2-5; 10 nucleotides line up with TRBD2. Germline lookup yields CDR1 SNHLY and CDR2 FYNNEI. The CDR3 contains 15 residues. V lost 3 bases and J lost 7; bases outside the gene matches: 8. The CDR3 DNA sequence: TGTGCCAGCAGTGATAGCCTAGCGGGGGATCGGACCCAGTACTTC. Amino acid sequence: CASSDSLAGDRTQYF.

CDR3 region: CASSFLRRAQETQYF. For the CDR3, the DNA is TGTGCCAGCAGTTTTCTACGGAGGGCACAAGAGACCCAGTACTTC. This chain joins TRBV7-8 and TRBJ2-5; D is possibly TRBD2 (6 bases). The CDR3 is made up of 15 amino acids. The ends were cut back, 6 bases at V and 2 bases at J, with 16 bases in the middle. Germline V lookup: CDR1 SGHVS, CDR2 FQNEAQ.

The gene calls are TRBV5-4 and TRBJ2-2; 13 nucleotides agree with TRBD2. V gave up 4 bases and J gave up 5 bases; unmatched junction bases: 11. CDR1 is SGHNT, CDR2 YYREEE, per germline (reference sequence). This CDR3 contains 18 residues. The CDR3, as DNA: TGTGCCAGCAGCGTAGCCGCCGTGGGACTAGCGGGAACCGGGGAGCTGTTTTTT. Its protein is CASSVAAVGLAGTGELFF.

In its sample, this clone was seen once. The rearrangement uses TRBV6-6 and TRBJ1-6, with TRBD1 identical over 9 bases. Unmatched junction bases numbered 10, after V lost 6 bases and J lost 7 bases. This CDR3 is built from 16 residues. Germline loops: CDR1 MNHNY, CDR2 SVGAGI (reference sequence). DNA of the CDR3: TGTGCCAGCAGAATCCAGGACAGGGGCCTCAATTCACCCCTCCACTTT. Translating gives CASRIQDRGLNSPLHF.

The chain links TRBV9 to TRBJ1-4; weak D call: TRBD1 (6 bases). V lost 7 bases, J lost 2 bases, and 15 bases lay in between. This CDR3 spans 15 amino acids. Germline V gives CDR1 SGDLS, CDR2 YYNGEE. CDR3 protein: CASRGWTATNEKLFF. DNA for the CDR3: TGTGCCAGCCGAGGATGGACAGCTACTAATGAAAAACTGTTTTTT.

Note on this clone: The conserved final phenylalanine or tryptophan is absent from the CDR3, which likely points to a read error. The rearrangement uses TRBV27 and TRBJ2-7; 10 nucleotides match TRBD1. V dropped 3 bases and J dropped 0; count of bases not matched to a gene: 8. Germline CDR1 and CDR2: MNHEY and SMNVEV (reference sequence). The CDR3 totals 17 residues. CDR3 nucleotides: TGTGCCAGCAGTTTTTACGGGACAGGGGAGAGCTCCTACGAGCAGTACCTC. It codes for CASSFYGTGESSYEQYL.

V gene TRBV28 combines with J gene TRBJ1-5, with D perhaps matching TRBD1 (5 bases). CDR1 and CDR2 (germline): MDHEN, SYDVKM. The V gene lost 8 bases and the J gene lost 0 bases, with 14 bases spanning the gap. The CDR3 extends over 15 amino acids. DNA of the CDR3: TGTGCCAGCTTAATCCTCAGGGATAGCAATCAGCCCCAGCATTTT. This sequence encodes CASLILRDSNQPQHF.

The V gene is TRBV11-2, the J gene TRBJ1-2; no clear D. Germline V gene data show CDR1 as SGHAT and CDR2 as FQNNGV. There are 14 residues in the CDR3. With 3 bases removed from V and 10 bases from J, the gap between germline ends came to 18 bases. In nucleotides, the CDR3 is TGTGCCAGCAGCTTGATAGGCGGTAGAATTGCCTACACCTTC. Translated, it gives CASSLIGGRIAYTF.